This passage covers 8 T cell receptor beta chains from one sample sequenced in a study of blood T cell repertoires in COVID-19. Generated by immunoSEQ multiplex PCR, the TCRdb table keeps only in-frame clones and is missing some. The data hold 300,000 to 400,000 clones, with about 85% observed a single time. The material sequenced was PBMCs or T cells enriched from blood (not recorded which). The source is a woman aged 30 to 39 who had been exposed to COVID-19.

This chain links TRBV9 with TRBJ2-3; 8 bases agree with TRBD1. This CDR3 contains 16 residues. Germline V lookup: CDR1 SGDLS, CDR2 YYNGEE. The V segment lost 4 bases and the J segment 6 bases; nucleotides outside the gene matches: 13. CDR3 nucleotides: TGTGCCAGCAGCCCCCGGACAGGGAATAGTAGGGATACGCAGTATTTT. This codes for CASSPRTGNSRDTQYF.

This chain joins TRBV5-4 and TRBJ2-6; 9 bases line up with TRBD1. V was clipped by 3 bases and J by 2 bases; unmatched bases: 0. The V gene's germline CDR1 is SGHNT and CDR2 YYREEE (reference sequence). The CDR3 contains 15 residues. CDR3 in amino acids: CASSWTGAGANVLTF. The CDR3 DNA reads TGTGCCAGCAGCTGGACAGGGGCTGGGGCCAACGTCCTGACTTTC. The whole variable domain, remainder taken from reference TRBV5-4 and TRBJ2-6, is ETGVTQSPTHLIKTRGQQVTLRCSSQSGHNTVSWYQQALGQGPQFIFQYYREEENGRGNFPPRFSGLQFPNYSSELNVNALELDDSALYLCASSWTGAGANVLTFGAGSRLTVL.

CDR3 residues: CASSAVGGSYNSPLHF. CDR3 coding DNA: TGTGCCAGCAGTGCAGTGGGGGGATCCTATAATTCACCCCTCCACTTT. This chain uses TRBV2 with TRBJ1-6; tentative D call: TRBD1 (5 bases). The V and J ends lost 4 bases and 1 base respectively, with 11 bases between them. This CDR3 comprises 16 residues. Per the germline V gene, CDR1 is SNHLY and CDR2 is FYNNEI.

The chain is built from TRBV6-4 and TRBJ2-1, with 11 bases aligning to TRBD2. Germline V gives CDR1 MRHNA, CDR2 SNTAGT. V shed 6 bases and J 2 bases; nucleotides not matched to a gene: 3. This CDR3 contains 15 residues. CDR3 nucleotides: TGTGCCAGCAGCCTAGCGGGAGGACCCTACAATGAGCAGTTCTTC. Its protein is CASSLAGGPYNEQFF.

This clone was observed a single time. CDR3 sequence reads: CASSFRANTGELFF. The CDR3 nucleotides are TGTGCCAGCAGCTTTCGCGCGAACACCGGGGAGCTGTTTTTT. The rearrangement joins TRBV11-2 to TRBJ2-2; D unresolved. The CDR3 runs 14 residues. The germline V gene encodes CDR1 SGHAT and CDR2 FQNNGV. Deletions cut 3 bases from V and 0 bases from J, with 5 bases between.

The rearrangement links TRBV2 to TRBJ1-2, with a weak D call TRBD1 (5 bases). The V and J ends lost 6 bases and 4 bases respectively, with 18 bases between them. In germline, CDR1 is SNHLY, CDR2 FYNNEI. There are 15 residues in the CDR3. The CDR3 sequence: CASRSDGTVFYGYTF. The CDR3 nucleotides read TGTGCCAGCAGGAGCGACGGGACTGTTTTCTATGGCTACACCTTC.

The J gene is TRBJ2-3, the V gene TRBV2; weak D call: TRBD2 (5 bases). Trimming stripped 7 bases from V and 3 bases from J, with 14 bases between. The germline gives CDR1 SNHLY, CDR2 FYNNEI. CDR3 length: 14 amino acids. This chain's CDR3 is CASIGQSGTDTQYF. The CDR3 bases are TGTGCCAGCATCGGGCAGAGCGGAACAGATACGCAGTATTTT. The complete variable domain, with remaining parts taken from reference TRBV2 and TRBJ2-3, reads EPEVTQTPSHQVTQMGQEVILRCVPISNHLYFYWYRQILGQKVEFLVSFYNNEISEKSEIFDDQFSVERPDGSNFTLKIRSTKLEDSAMYFCASIGQSGTDTQYFGPGTRLTVL.

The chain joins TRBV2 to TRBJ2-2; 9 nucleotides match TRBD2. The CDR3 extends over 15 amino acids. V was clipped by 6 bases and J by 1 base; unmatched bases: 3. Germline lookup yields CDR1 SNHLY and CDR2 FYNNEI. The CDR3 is CASRETSGNTGELFF. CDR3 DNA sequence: TGTGCCAGCAGGGAGACTAGCGGGAACACCGGGGAGCTGTTTTTT.